Listed below are T cell receptor beta chains from one sample, sequenced in a study of a mutant IDH1 vaccine in newly diagnosed glioma. These TCRs are of unknown antigen specificity. This table comes from immunoSEQ multiplex PCR, and its TCRdb copy is limited to in-frame clones, with some not included. Of about 32,000 clones listed, 79% are singletons. Sequences were derived from PBMCs, sampled from a glioma patient whose treatment included an IDH1 peptide vaccine. These receptors originate from a woman aged 30 to 39 with glioma. Some clones in this sample may be carry-over from other donors' samples. Both conserved end residues are trimmed from each CDR3. D genes are given only for firm matches. Clone size, where shown, is once, few, many, or a class for clones that have expanded.

SYRAFYNEQF,NA,TRBV29-1,NA,TRBJ2-1
ASSFPSGAQNTGELF,TRBD2,TRBV5-4,NA,TRBJ2-2
ASSLGTGITNEKLF,NA,TRBV5-6,once,TRBJ1-4
ASSLPTGPRDGYT,NA,TRBV5-1,NA,TRBJ1-2
SVIPGGYEQY,TRBD2,TRBV29-1,once,TRBJ2-7
ASSFGTGGFYEQY,TRBD1,TRBV11-2,NA,TRBJ2-7
ASSIPGINYGYT,NA,TRBV19,once,TRBJ1-2
ASSATGVAGSYEQY,NA,TRBV6-6,NA,TRBJ2-7
AITRSGNEQF,NA,TRBV10-3,NA,TRBJ2-1
ASSESGSNYGYT,NA,TRBV10-1,once,TRBJ1-2
ASSQVIGGAAEAF,NA,TRBV4-1,NA,TRBJ1-1
ASSDRTGKTQY,TRBD1,TRBV25-1,once,TRBJ2-5
ASSELGDSSYEQY,TRBD1,TRBV6-1,NA,TRBJ2-7
ASSPLGQDRGYT,TRBD1,TRBV18,NA,TRBJ1-2
ASRGVHGEETQY,NA,TRBV5-6,NA,TRBJ2-5
ASSQLGTGGYGYT,TRBD1,TRBV4-1,NA,TRBJ1-2
ASSQRRRGSSYEQY,TRBD2,TRBV5-4,once,TRBJ2-7
ASSLVGLNSYEQY,NA,TRBV7-9,few,TRBJ2-7
ASSWATRNEQF,NA,TRBV7-2,NA,TRBJ2-1
ASLFSGDTQY,NA,TRBV13,few,TRBJ2-3
ASSQPSGRRTGELF,TRBD2,TRBV19,few,TRBJ2-2
ASSLRAGVVDGYT,NA,TRBV7-6,once,TRBJ1-2
ATSRGIPSYEQY,NA,TRBV15,NA,TRBJ2-7
ASSQVEWREQDFGQPQH,NA,TRBV4-1,NA,TRBJ1-5
ASSLRASGINYEQY,TRBD2,TRBV28,NA,TRBJ2-7
ASSVSGAGGTEAF,NA,TRBV9,NA,TRBJ1-1
ASSQNYEQY,NA,TRBV4-2,NA,TRBJ2-7
ASSLPGQGAF,TRBD1,TRBV27,NA,TRBJ1-1
SAPTEAGYT,NA,TRBV20-1,NA,TRBJ1-2
ASGSGRAGTDTQY,TRBD2,TRBV12-5,few,TRBJ2-3
ASSLAALVIVAGTQY,NA,TRBV5-6,NA,TRBJ2-3
ASSERSPQTNEKLF,NA,TRBV6-1,NA,TRBJ1-4
ASSSTSGSYDTQY,TRBD2,TRBV19,medium-sized,TRBJ2-3
ASRRTGVTYEQY,TRBD1,TRBV2,NA,TRBJ2-7
ASSPRTAEQF,NA,TRBV7-2,NA,TRBJ2-1
ASSTPLGGSLNEKLF,NA,TRBV19,NA,TRBJ1-4
ASSQAWNNEQF,NA,TRBV4-1,NA,TRBJ2-1
ASSSRDSGSYEQY,TRBD1,TRBV7-8,NA,TRBJ2-7
ATSREGGSDTEAF,NA,TRBV15,few,TRBJ1-1
ASSLSRGTDEQY,TRBD1,TRBV11-2,NA,TRBJ2-7
AISDRGEGY,NA,TRBV10-3,NA,TRBJ2-7
ASGGLAGGFVSGELF,TRBD2,TRBV27,NA,TRBJ2-2
ASTSRGGSSYEQY,NA,TRBV5-1,once,TRBJ2-7
ASRSPGTGGNQPQH,NA,TRBV12-2,NA,TRBJ1-5
ASSSGLAGTGEQY,TRBD2,TRBV19,once,TRBJ2-7
ASIREGGPAEQY,TRBD2,TRBV10-2,NA,TRBJ2-7
ASSLGTSEQF,TRBD2,TRBV5-6,NA,TRBJ2-1
ASSLVGQGGSRETQY,NA,TRBV7-9,NA,TRBJ2-5
ASRTAGVNTEAF,NA,TRBV11-3,NA,TRBJ1-1
ASSLGAPYMNTEAF,NA,TRBV6-5,NA,TRBJ1-1
SVVGEARGYNEQF,NA,TRBV29-1,once,TRBJ2-1
ASSGKGGEQY,NA,TRBV5-1,once,TRBJ2-7
ASSPSTADEQF,NA,TRBV7-9,NA,TRBJ2-1